The clone carrying this T cell receptor (beta chain) showed up just a few times. As yet, its antigen is unknown. TCRdb called the 5' RACE reads again in MiXCR, with one record for every CDR3 protein. The sample consists of 100,000 to 150,000 distinct CDR3 sequences, roughly 15% of them appearing once. These data are taken from a study of CD8 T cells in ankylosing spondylitis. General study findings and limits: With a CD8+ phenotype, disease-linked clones were relatively rare in peripheral blood. Apparently characteristic of ankylosing spondylitis blood was a TCR beta motif (fewer than 10 highly homologous variants). Earlier literature documents some of the motif variants in reactive arthritis synovial fluid and blood.

Germline values: CDR1 MNHEY, CDR2 SVGAGI. The CDR3 runs 15 residues. V lost 2 bases and J lost 0, with 10 bases in between. The source is a male donor with ankylosing spondylitis. Sequencing input: blood, either unsorted or a sorted T cell fraction (not recorded which). The genes are TRBV6-5 and TRBJ1-1, with no clear D. For the CDR3, the DNA is TGTGCCAGCAGTTACGGTCGGGAGATGAACACTGAAGCTTTCTTT. It is translated as CASSYGREMNTEAFF.